The clone carrying this T cell receptor (beta chain) was found a few times. Its antigen remains unidentified. This sample was included in a study of molecular identifiers for immune sequencing clone quantification. Bulk TCR library preparation followed previously described methods with listed TCR primers. Via MiXCR, TCRdb re-called the PCR reads, giving one row per CDR3 protein. The sample includes approximately 550,000 distinct CDR3 sequences, 20% to 25% of them seen just once. Germline V gene data show CDR1 as MNHEY and CDR2 as SVGEGT. The CDR3 loop spans 16 amino acids. V was cut by 6 bases and J by 0 bases, with 16 bases left in between. General study findings and limits: Clone sizes that are highly expanded could be underestimated when identical TCR molecules share a barcode.

RNA fractions of 10%, 30% or 50% and 20,000 to 1,000,000 sorted cells were the source of naive CD8 libraries. The receptor comes from a human donor in good health. Some libraries in this study had Jurkat cell RNA spiked in. What was sequenced was naive CD8+ T cells from blood, with Jurkat cell RNA spiked in. Subset noted: FACS-sorted CD8+CD4-CCR7+CD45RA+ naive T cells. This chain uses TRBV6-2 or TRBV6-3 with TRBJ2-3, with unresolved D. The CDR3 nucleotides read TGTGCCAGCAGCCCCTACGGTTCCTCTAGCACAGATACGCAGTATTTT. The encoded protein is CASSPYGSSSTDTQYF.